This T cell receptor beta chain was profiled in a study of human T cells and chemical hapten exposure. The wider study: On roughly 2 cm by roughly 2 cm of upper inner arm skin, sensitization was performed with 2% DPC. Patients got weekly scalp diphenylcyclopropenone doses over the approximately 25-week study.

Within the library, unique molecular identifiers were attached to each individual cDNA molecule. MiXCR, run by TCRdb on the RACE reads, gives a single entry per CDR3 protein. Here the sample spans about 57,000 distinct CDR3 sequences, 9.3% being singletons. This clonotype was found a few times. Time point specified: patch test 1, 2 weeks after DPC sensitization. The treatment: therapeutic diphenylcyclopropenone sensitization with weekly scalp DPC. Blood, whole and unfractionated, served as the source for total RNA extraction. Trimming pared 3 bases from V and 9 bases from J, leaving 17 bases between. This CDR3 contains 13 residues. Germline assignment: CDR1 SQVTM and CDR2 ANQGSEA.

This chain uses TRBV29-1 with TRBJ2-5; D not resolved. This sequence originates from a middle-aged woman with alopecia areata. Some clones in this sample may be carry-over from other donors' samples. The starting material was whole blood, obtained in connection with sensitization to the hapten diphenylcyclopropenone (DPC). Written as DNA, the CDR3 is TGCAGCGTTGAGGGGTTGAGACTCCCGGCCCAGTACTTC. This gives the protein CSVEGLRLPAQYF.